The 16 T cell receptor beta chains listed next were all sequenced from one sample in a study of patients and donors after allogeneic stem cell transplantation. TCRdb ran MiXCR on the RT-PCR reads and lists one entry per CDR3 protein. This table holds roughly 200,000 distinct CDR3 sequences, 38% found once. Source material: blood, either unsorted or a sorted T cell fraction (not recorded which). The origin of the receptors is a human donor who was either an allogeneic HSCT recipient or a stem cell or donor lymphocyte infusion donor (not recorded which). It is not recorded whose cells these are; they may come from a transplant donor.

V and J are TRBV7-9 and TRBJ1-2; no firm D call. From germline, CDR1 is SEHNR and CDR2 FQNEAQ (reference sequence). Trimming took off 3 bases at V and 4 bases at J, with 9 bases between the two ends. The CDR3 covers 13 residues. CDR3 protein: CASSLGGSYGYTF. In DNA, the CDR3 is TGTGCCAGCAGCTTGGGAGGGTCCTATGGCTACACCTTC.

V and J are TRBV7-9 and TRBJ2-1, with D tentatively TRBD1 (5 bases). V lost 0 bases to trimming and J lost 5 bases, with 11 bases between them. The CDR3 length is 15 residues. The germline V gene has CDR1 SEHNR and CDR2 FQNEAQ (reference sequence). CDR3 DNA: TGTGCCAGCAGCTTAGCAGGACATTACGACAATGAGCAGTTCTTC. It specifies CASSLAGHYDNEQFF.

The rearrangement uses TRBV12-3 or TRBV12-4 and TRBJ1-1; 7 bases are shared with TRBD1. CDR3 length equals 15 residues. Losses at the gene ends were 7 bases for V and 3 bases for J; bases not matched to a gene: 11. CDR3: CASTPPTGTYTEAFF. CDR3 DNA: TGTGCCAGCACCCCCCCGACAGGGACGTACACTGAAGCTTTCTTT.

The rearrangement links TRBV20-1 to TRBJ1-1; a weak D match, TRBD1 (6 bases). Looked up from germline, CDR1 is DFQATT and CDR2 is SNEGSKA (reference sequence). There are 13 residues in the CDR3. The V gene lost 6 bases and the J gene lost 7 bases, with 18 bases spanning the gap. In nucleotides, the CDR3 is TGCAGTGCCGCCTTTACAGGGTCAAGTGAAGCTTTCTTT. As protein: CSAAFTGSSEAFF.

In its sample, this clonotype was seen a few times. The gene calls are TRBV20-1 and TRBJ1-2, with 8 nucleotides matching TRBD1. Germline CDR1 and CDR2: DFQATT and SNEGSKA (reference sequence). V lost 1 base and J lost 7; bases outside the gene matches: 11. The CDR3 extends over 15 amino acids. The chain's CDR3 is CSARVGGRGLGGYTF. As DNA, the CDR3 is TGCAGTGCTAGAGTTGGAGGCAGGGGGCTAGGTGGCTACACCTTC.

This chain joins TRBV9 and TRBJ2-5; 7 bases fit TRBD2. The germline CDR1 and CDR2 sequences are SGDLS and YYNGEE. With 3 bases clipped from V and 6 bases from J, the junction kept 5 bases outside the gene matches. The CDR3 covers 13 residues. The CDR3 sequence: CASSGEGRQTQYF. The CDR3 nucleotides are TGTGCCAGCAGCGGGGAGGGTCGGCAGACCCAGTACTTC.

V gene TRBV6-2 or TRBV6-3 combines with J gene TRBJ1-5, with D unresolved. V was clipped by 4 bases and J by 6 bases, with 7 bases between them. Germline V gene lookup returns CDR1 MNHEY and CDR2 SVGEGT. This CDR3 is 12 amino acids long. In DNA, the CDR3 is TGTGCCAGCAGTTCCGACCGTCAGCCCCAGCATTTT. Translating gives CASSSDRQPQHF.

This clonotype came up many times. The chain uses TRBV20-1 and TRBJ1-2, with unresolved D. With 6 bases removed from V and 0 bases from J, the gap between germline ends came to 17 bases. CDR1 and CDR2 from the germline V gene are DFQATT and SNEGSKA (reference sequence). The CDR3 is 15 amino acids. CDR3 bases: TGCAGTGCGGGCTTTGGACCGACCTCTAACTATGGCTACACCTTC. As protein: CSAGFGPTSNYGYTF.

This clonotype was counted once. The chain is built from TRBV12-3 or TRBV12-4 and TRBJ1-5; possibly TRBD1 for D (6 bases). V was shortened by 2 bases and J by 6 bases, with 14 bases between the two germline ends. There are 15 residues in the CDR3. CDR3 loop: CASSLRGRGGQPQHF. In nucleotides, the CDR3 is TGTGCCAGCAGTTTAAGGGGCAGGGGCGGTCAGCCCCAGCATTTT.

CDR3 amino acids: CATLSTGALTDTQYF. The CDR3 DNA follows: TGTGCCACCCTCTCGACAGGGGCCCTCACAGATACGCAGTATTTT. The chain carries TRBV27 and TRBJ2-3, with 8 bases fitting TRBD1. The CDR3 sequence is 15 residues long. Germline values: CDR1 MNHEY, CDR2 SMNVEV (reference sequence). Unmatched junction bases numbered 11, after V lost 10 bases and J lost 2 bases.

The chain links TRBV29-1 to TRBJ2-1; TRBD2 matches at 8 bases. Trimming removed 7 bases from V and 0 bases from J; junction bases left unmatched: 5. The CDR3 is 14 amino acids. Germline CDR1 reads SQVTM; CDR2 reads ANQGSEA. CDR3 bases: TGCAGCGGGCAGCGGGGGAGCTCCTACAATGAGCAGTTCTTC. The encoded protein is CSGQRGSSYNEQFF.

The chain joins TRBV5-1 to TRBJ1-2; TRBD1 might be the D (6 bases). Per germline, CDR1 SGHRS and CDR2 YFSETQ. The CDR3 covers 13 residues. Trimming cost V 3 bases and J 4 bases, with 10 bases left between them. Written as DNA, the CDR3 is TGCGCCAGCAGCTCTATGACAGGCTATGGCTACACCTTC. Protein sequence: CASSSMTGYGYTF.

The chain combines TRBV25-1 with TRBJ1-2, with 7 nucleotides matching TRBD1. The CDR3 length is 14 residues. Losses at the gene ends were 0 bases for V and 8 bases for J; bases not matched to a gene: 6. Germline CDR1 reads MGHDK; CDR2 reads SYGVNS. The CDR3 DNA sequence: TGTGCCAGCAGTGAATATGACAGGGTTTTAGGCTACACCTTC. Translation gives CASSEYDRVLGYTF.

This clonotype was seen more than once but under ten times. The junction shows a germline mismatch at one end, possibly a read error. The chain has TRBV15 and TRBJ2-7; possible D gene TRBD1, 6 bases. The CDR3 runs 15 residues. Germline CDR1 is LNHNV and CDR2 is YYDKDF (reference sequence). Written as DNA, the CDR3 is TGTGCCACAAGCAGAGATTACAGGGAAGCCTACGAGCAGTACTTC. As protein: CATSRDYREAYEQYF.

The J gene is TRBJ2-5, the V gene TRBV7-7; D not certain. Germline CDR1 is SSHAT and CDR2 is FNYEAQ (reference sequence). The CDR3 runs 13 residues. V lost 1 base and J lost 5, with 8 bases in between. The CDR3 sequence: CASSLDAVETQYF. For the CDR3, the DNA is TGTGCCAGCAGCTTAGACGCCGTGGAGACCCAGTACTTC.

This clonotype was observed a handful of times. The V call is TRBV5-5, the J call TRBJ1-1, with 9 positions matching TRBD1. Looked up from germline, CDR1 is SGHKS and CDR2 is YYEKEE (reference sequence). The V gene end was trimmed by 3 bases and the J gene end by 5 bases; junction bases not matched to a gene: 5. The CDR3 is 14 residues long. The CDR3 coding sequence is TGTGCCAGCAGCTCAGGGACAGGGCGAACTGAAGCTTTCTTT. Its protein product is CASSSGTGRTEAFF.